This section outlines one TCR beta chain sequence together with its context. Its antigen remains unknown. The junction differs from germline at one of its ends, possibly a read error. This sample is drawn from a study of lymphopenia after photon versus proton radiotherapy. Broader study findings: After lymphocyte nadir, photon-treated repertoires showed oligoclonal expansion, especially CD8+ Temra. Proton therapy kept repertoires fairly stable, unlike photons, which gained effector/memory cells. Only patients who died were analyzed for survival; proton advantage is unproven. Larger post-nadir TCR diversity loss correlated inversely with survival in deceased patients.

Germline CDR1 SGHRS, CDR2 YFSETQ. This CDR3 region has 14 residues. Assay: immunoSEQ multiplex PCR; the TCRdb copy retains only in-frame clones and omits some. Here the sample spans 50,000 to 65,000 clones, roughly nine tenths being singletons. The TCR originated in an elderly man with esophageal cancer. This specimen consisted of peripheral blood, obtained from a patient treated with proton-based radiotherapy. The chain combines TRBV5-1 with TRBJ2-2; TRBD1 matches at 9 bases. The CDR3 region is CARPGQGGVRGAVF. The CDR3 bases are TGCGCCAGACCGGGACAGGGAGGTGTCCGGGGAGCTGTTTTT. Full variable domain (missing parts from reference TRBV5-1 and TRBJ2-2): KAGVTQTPRYLIKTRGQQVTLSCSPISGHRSVSWYQQTPGQGLQFLFEYFSETQRNKGNFPGRFSGRQFSNSRSEMNVSTLELGDSALYLCARPGQGGVRGAVFGEGSRLTVL.